This T cell receptor (beta chain) was captured in a study of long-term antiretroviral therapy in people with HIV. General study results and limits: Investigators report no available data on ART adherence, viral resistance or therapy changes. Dominating the repertoire at all time points were the clones that expanded before ART. The study found narrower CDR3 length ranges in HIV repertoires than in controls.

At least one PBMC sample before ART and at least two after were required. The assay used was immunoSEQ (version v3.0), run at survey level. Data came from immunoSEQ multiplex PCR; TCRdb stores just in-frame clones and leaves some out. The sample has 30,000 to 40,000 clones; 80% to 90% are singletons. Germline V gene sequence: CDR1 SGHNT, CDR2 YYREEE (reference sequence). CDR3 length: 16 residues. The V gene lost 0 bases and the J gene lost 0 bases, with 13 bases spanning the gap. Note on this clone: Its antigen is still unknown.

The chain is built from TRBV5-4 and TRBJ2-7; D is undetermined. This TCR was sampled from a man between 18 and 29 years old with HIV. This material consisted of unsorted PBMCs, taken 0.3 years after starting antiretroviral therapy. The CDR3 spells CASSLAIGRSSYEQYF. The DNA for the CDR3 is TGTGCCAGCAGCTTGGCAATAGGGCGAAGCTCCTACGAGCAGTACTTC.